The next 24 T cell receptor beta chains were all read from a single sample in a study of T cell repertoires and HLA-DP antigens. No antigen is known for these receptors. Profiled with immunoSEQ multiplex PCR; TCRdb holds only in-frame clones, not every one. This sample has around 110,000 clones, with about 91% found just once. The material sequenced was CD4+ T cells from PBMCs. The origin of the receptors is a woman aged 18 to 35 in good health and CMV-seronegative.

This chain links TRBV18 with TRBJ2-7; the match to TRBD2 covers 9 bases. This CDR3 comprises 15 residues. Trimming cost V 1 base and J 5 bases; bases outside gene matches: 6. Germline V gene data show CDR1 as KGHSH and CDR2 as LQKENI. Here the CDR3 reads CASSPLTGLADEQYF. The CDR3 nucleotides read TGTGCCAGCTCACCACTGACGGGACTAGCTGACGAGCAGTACTTC.

A single count supports this clone. The chain carries TRBV11-2 and TRBJ1-2; D not resolved. The length of the CDR3 is 15 residues. V was pared by 4 bases and J by 2 bases, with 14 bases between. In germline, CDR1 is SGHAT, CDR2 FQNNGV. The CDR3 loop reads CASSSAGSKNYGYTF. For the CDR3, the DNA is TGTGCCAGCAGCTCCGCTGGGTCCAAAAACTATGGCTACACCTTC.

The gene calls are TRBV30 and TRBJ2-7; TRBD2 agrees at 9 bases. Germline V lookup: CDR1 GTSNPN, CDR2 SVGIG (reference sequence). Trimming removed 0 bases from V and 2 bases from J; junction bases left unmatched: 5. The CDR3 is made up of 15 amino acids. The CDR3 nucleotides read TGTGCCTGGAGTGTAGGGGTAGCGGGAGCCTACGAGCAGTACTTC. It yields the protein CAWSVGVAGAYEQYF.

As to this clone: The same CDR3 arises from other DNA sequences in this sample as well. This chain uses TRBV6-1 with TRBJ2-7, with D possibly being TRBD1 (5 bases). The CDR3 totals 16 residues. The V end was cut by 4 bases, the J end by 0 bases, with 16 bases between. CDR1 and CDR2 from the germline V gene are MNHNS and SASEGT. CDR3 region: CASSVWGRQLSYEQYF. The CDR3 DNA follows: TGTGCCAGCAGTGTCTGGGGCAGGCAACTCTCCTACGAGCAGTACTTC.

The V gene is TRBV6-5, the J gene TRBJ1-5; 8 bases line up with TRBD1. Germline V gene data show CDR1 as MNHEY and CDR2 as SVGAGI. Trimming cost V 5 bases and J 7 bases; bases outside gene matches: 7. The CDR3 spans 14 residues. The CDR3 DNA reads TGTGCCAGCAGTGACGCAGGGGGCAGCCAGCCCCAGCATTTT. Translation: CASSDAGGSQPQHF.

The chain carries TRBV18 and TRBJ1-4; D is ambiguous. This CDR3 contains 15 residues. V gave up 3 bases and J gave up 7 bases, with 15 bases separating them. Germline V gene data show CDR1 as KGHSH and CDR2 as LQKENI. CDR3 in amino acids: CASSPRGPNREKLFF. The CDR3 bases are TGTGCCAGCTCACCTCGCGGACCAAACCGTGAAAAACTGTTTTTT.

The chain uses TRBV5-5 and TRBJ1-2; a weak D match, TRBD1 (5 bases). Trimming removed 4 bases at V and 8 bases at J, with 15 bases between. The CDR3 is 13 residues long. Per germline, CDR1 SGHKS and CDR2 YYEKEE (reference sequence). CDR3 residues: CASSGRGTGGYTF. CDR3 sequence (DNA): TGTGCCAGCAGCGGACGAGGGACGGGCGGCTACACCTTC. Looking up the rest from reference TRBV5-5 and TRBJ1-2 gives the full variable domain: DAGVTQSPTHLIKTRGQQVTLRCSPISGHKSVSWYQQVLGQGPQFIFQYYEKEERGRGNFPDRFSARQFPNYSSELNVNALLLGDSALYLCASSGRGTGGYTFGSGTRLTVV.

The chain joins TRBV5-1 to TRBJ2-1; 10 nucleotides match TRBD2. The length of the CDR3 is 15 residues. Looked up from germline, CDR1 is SGHRS and CDR2 is YFSETQ. V lost 3 bases, J lost 7 bases, and 7 bases stayed unmatched. The CDR3 loop reads CASSSLAGVANEQFF. The DNA for the CDR3 is TGCGCCAGCAGCTCTCTAGCGGGAGTAGCGAATGAGCAGTTCTTC.

The rearrangement joins TRBV5-4 to TRBJ2-6, with a tentative D call TRBD1 (5 bases). This CDR3 spans 15 amino acids. The ends were cut back, 2 bases at V and 2 bases at J, with 8 bases in the middle. Germline V gene sequence: CDR1 SGHNT, CDR2 YYREEE (reference sequence). CDR3 bases: TGTGCCAGCAGCTTTCTAGGGGCTGGGGCCAACGTCCTGACTTTC. As protein: CASSFLGAGANVLTF.

The chain combines TRBV28 with TRBJ1-1; D gene unclear. Trimming removed 3 bases from V and 1 base from J, with 12 bases in between. CDR3 length equals 15 residues. Germline V CDR1 and CDR2: MDHEN, SYDVKM. The CDR3 region is CASSFSGRQNTEAFF. The CDR3, as DNA: TGTGCCAGCAGTTTCTCTGGACGGCAGAACACTGAAGCTTTCTTT.

This chain joins TRBV4-2 and TRBJ2-6; a possible D gene is TRBD1 (5 bases). Germline CDR1 reads LGHNA; CDR2 reads YNFKEQ. V lost 3 bases, J lost 2 bases, and 14 bases lay in between. This CDR3 contains 17 residues. The CDR3: CASSQEFSGPGANVLTF. The CDR3 DNA reads TGTGCCAGCAGCCAGGAATTTTCAGGGCCTGGGGCCAACGTCCTGACTTTC.

The J gene is TRBJ2-7, the V gene TRBV6-6; 7 nucleotides match TRBD2. The germline V gene has CDR1 MNHNY and CDR2 SVGAGI (reference sequence). V dropped 0 bases and J dropped 2; count of bases not matched to a gene: 7. CDR3 length equals 16 residues. The CDR3 loop reads CASSYSKVAGAYEQYF. DNA of the CDR3: TGTGCCAGCAGTTACTCGAAGGTCGCGGGGGCCTACGAGCAGTACTTC.

The gene calls are TRBV19 and TRBJ2-5; 9 bases match TRBD2. There are 16 residues in the CDR3. Germline values: CDR1 LNHDA, CDR2 SQIVND (reference sequence). V lost 2 bases to trimming and J lost 3 bases; unmatched junction nucleotides: 7. For the CDR3, the DNA is TGTGCCAGTAGTATATCGAGTAGCGGGAGAAAAGAGACCCAGTACTTC. Amino acid sequence: CASSISSSGRKETQYF.

The table lists this clone with a few counts. The chain combines TRBV27 with TRBJ1-1; 9 positions match TRBD1. V was clipped by 5 bases and J by 5 bases; unmatched bases: 6. The CDR3 spans 14 residues. Per germline, CDR1 MNHEY and CDR2 SMNVEV (reference sequence). The CDR3 spells CASSPRTGVTEAFF. CDR3 coding DNA: TGTGCCAGCAGTCCCCGGACAGGGGTAACTGAAGCTTTCTTT.

V and J are TRBV27 and TRBJ1-5; weak D call: TRBD1 (5 bases). The CDR3 totals 15 residues. CDR1 and CDR2 from the germline V gene are MNHEY and SMNVEV (reference sequence). Trimming took off 3 bases at V and 4 bases at J, with 13 bases between the two ends. The CDR3 spells CASSFQAGLNQPQHF. The CDR3 DNA is TGTGCCAGCAGTTTTCAGGCAGGGCTAAATCAGCCCCAGCATTTT.

The rearrangement joins TRBV4-1 to TRBJ1-1, with 7 bases lining up with TRBD1. CDR3 size: 15 residues. Germline CDR1 and CDR2: MGHRA and YSYEKL. Trimming removed 0 bases from V and 5 bases from J; junction bases left unmatched: 6. In nucleotides, the CDR3 is TGCGCCAGCAGCCAAGATGCCAGGGGGGATACTGAAGCTTTCTTT. Its protein is CASSQDARGDTEAFF.

This clone was counted a single time. The chain uses TRBV29-1 and TRBJ1-5, with 9 bases aligning to TRBD1. Germline V gene lookup returns CDR1 SQVTM and CDR2 ANQGSEA. The CDR3 runs to 14 residues. J lost 4 bases, V lost 6 bases, and 7 bases had no gene match. For the CDR3, the DNA is TGCAGCGTGGACAGGGGTGAGGAAAATCAGCCCCAGCATTTT. Translating gives CSVDRGEENQPQHF. Full variable domain (outside the CDR3, taken from reference TRBV29-1 and TRBJ1-5): SAVISQKPSRDICQRGTSLTIQCQVDSQVTMMFWYRQQPGQSLTLIATANQGSEATYESGFVIDKFPISRPNLTFSTLTVSNMSPEDSSIYLCSVDRGEENQPQHFGDGTRLSIL.

V is TRBV7-3 and J is TRBJ2-3, with 7 bases lining up with TRBD1. CDR3 size: 15 residues. V was pared by 5 bases and J by 2 bases, with 7 bases of the junction left unmatched. Germline V gene sequence: CDR1 SGHTA, CDR2 FQGTGA. As DNA, the CDR3 is TGTGCCAGCAGCCTTATGACAGGGCTCACAGATACGCAGTATTTT. It specifies CASSLMTGLTDTQYF.

A word on this clone: At one of its ends the junction is not consistent with the germline gene, which may arise from a read error. This chain uses TRBV18 with TRBJ2-2, with D maybe TRBD1 (5 bases). CDR1 is KGHSH and CDR2 is LQKENI in the germline V gene. The CDR3 extends over 15 amino acids. In nucleotides, the CDR3 is TGTGCCAGCTTACCACCAGGGTCAAACACCGGGGAGCTGTTTTTT. Protein product: CASLPPGSNTGELFF.

J is TRBJ2-1 and V is TRBV12-5; no clear D. The CDR3 extends over 15 amino acids. Germline lookup yields CDR1 LGHNT and CDR2 FRNRAP. Trimming stripped 6 bases from V and 5 bases from J, with 17 bases between. The CDR3 nucleotides read TGTGCTAGTGGGTTCACCTCCCCCCCAAACAATGAGCAGTTCTTC. Translated, it gives CASGFTSPPNNEQFF.

This clone was seen a single time. The J gene is TRBJ2-7, the V gene TRBV29-1; 7 bases agree with TRBD1. V lost 4 bases and J lost 2; bases outside the gene matches: 8. Per the germline V gene, CDR1 is SQVTM and CDR2 is ANQGSEA. CDR3 length equals 14 residues. CDR3 protein: CSVADRDSTYEQYF. Here the CDR3 DNA reads TGCAGCGTTGCCGACCGGGACAGTACCTACGAGCAGTACTTC.

The V call is TRBV7-3, the J call TRBJ2-3; TRBD2 aligns across 9 bases. CDR1 is SGHTA and CDR2 is FQGTGA in the germline V gene. This CDR3 spans 13 amino acids. Trimming at V came to 5 bases and at J to 6 bases, leaving 3 bases not matched to a gene. CDR3 region: CASSPGLADTQYF. The CDR3 DNA follows: TGTGCCAGCAGCCCCGGACTAGCGGATACGCAGTATTTT.

This clone was counted once. The chain couples TRBV6-5 to TRBJ2-2; weak D call: TRBD1 (6 bases). Germline CDR1 MNHEY, CDR2 SVGAGI. V was trimmed by 1 base and J by 2 bases, leaving 11 bases between them. The CDR3 length is 16 residues. This CDR3 reads CASSYFRGSNTGELFF. As DNA, the CDR3 is TGTGCCAGCAGTTACTTCAGGGGATCTAACACCGGGGAGCTGTTTTTT.

The chain uses TRBV28 and TRBJ1-4; D is undetermined. There are 14 residues in the CDR3. The germline CDR1 and CDR2 sequences are MDHEN and SYDVKM. V was cut by 6 bases and J by 7 bases, with 15 bases left in between. CDR3 amino acids: CASRTMSVGEKLFF. The DNA of the CDR3 is TGTGCCAGCAGGACGATGTCGGTGGGTGAAAAACTGTTTTTT.